The subject of this entry is one T cell receptor beta chain. The antigen remains undetermined. These data come from a study of lymphopenia after photon versus proton radiotherapy. The assay was immunoSEQ multiplex PCR, and TCRdb's table has in-frame clones only and misses some. The repertoire holds about 30,000 clones, 90% to 95% seen once, with roughly 0.78% in the top ten. In germline, CDR1 is SGHTA, CDR2 FQGNSA. The V gene lost 4 bases and the J gene lost 7 bases, with 14 bases spanning the gap. The CDR3 runs to 14 residues. Findings of the study overall: After the lymphocyte nadir, photon-treated repertoires showed oligoclonal expansion, especially of CD8+ Temra cells. Larger post-nadir TCR diversity loss correlated inversely with survival in deceased patients.

This TCR came from a woman aged 45-65 years with cholangiocarcinoma. This sample comprised peripheral blood, obtained from a patient treated with photon-based radiotherapy. The V and J genes are TRBV7-2 and TRBJ1-3; D gene ambiguous. In DNA form, the CDR3 reads TGTGCCAGCAGCTCCTTCCGGCAGGTTAACACCATATATTTT. This translates into CASSSFRQVNTIYF.